Listed here are 25 T cell receptor beta chains from one sample, sequenced in a study of blood T cell repertoires in COVID-19. Generated by immunoSEQ multiplex PCR, the TCRdb table keeps only in-frame clones and is missing some. Here the sample spans 350,000 or so clones, around nine tenths being singletons. Material: PBMCs or T cells enriched from blood (not recorded which). These receptors were obtained from a woman aged 30 to 39 who had been exposed to COVID-19.

The V call is TRBV30, the J call TRBJ2-2; D is unclear. The germline V gene encodes CDR1 GTSNPN and CDR2 SVGIG (reference sequence). V gave up 2 bases and J gave up 2 bases, with 6 bases separating them. The CDR3 covers 13 residues. DNA of the CDR3: TGTGCCTGGAGTTGGGCCAACACCGGGGAGCTGTTTTTT. Amino acid sequence: CAWSWANTGELFF.

This clone appeared a few times. The rearrangement joins TRBV24-1 to TRBJ2-2; D not resolved. Germline-derived CDR1 and CDR2 are KGHDR and SFDVKD. V lost 0 bases and J 6 bases, leaving 7 bases between the germline ends. This CDR3 comprises 14 residues. CDR3 residues: CATSDLQYSGELFF. CDR3 DNA sequence: TGTGCCACCAGTGATTTGCAGTATTCCGGGGAGCTGTTTTTT.

This chain connects TRBV28 to TRBJ2-3; no firm D call. This CDR3 comprises 16 residues. Germline CDR1 MDHEN, CDR2 SYDVKM. V shed 5 bases and J shed 0 bases, with 15 bases lying between them. The CDR3 DNA follows: TGTGCCAGCAGTACTCCAGGTGGTTCTAGCACAGATACGCAGTATTTT. Residues: CASSTPGGSSTDTQYF.

The chain links TRBV28 to TRBJ2-1; 9 bases map to TRBD2. The germline V gene has CDR1 MDHEN and CDR2 SYDVKM. V shed 6 bases and J 7 bases; nucleotides not matched to a gene: 10. This CDR3 has 15 amino acids. The CDR3 protein is CASSRSGSLGNEQFF. Here the CDR3 DNA reads TGTGCCAGCAGCCGTAGCGGGAGTCTGGGAAATGAGCAGTTCTTC.

The CDR3 sequence is CAWNRQSNQPQHF. CDR3 nucleotides: TGTGCCTGGAATCGACAGAGCAATCAGCCCCAGCATTTT. V usage is TRBV30 and J usage is TRBJ1-5; maybe TRBD1 (5 bases). From germline, CDR1 is GTSNPN and CDR2 SVGIG (reference sequence). CDR3 size: 13 residues. V gave up 4 bases and J gave up 1 base, with 8 bases separating them.

V and J are TRBV5-5 and TRBJ1-4, with 11 bases aligning to TRBD1. With V trimmed by 4 bases and J by 2 bases, 7 bases remained unmatched. Per the germline V gene, CDR1 is SGHKS and CDR2 is YYEKEE (reference sequence). The length of the CDR3 is 17 residues. CDR3 in DNA: TGTGCCAGCAGCCGCGGGACAGGGGGAGTGACTAATGAAAAACTGTTTTTT. Translation: CASSRGTGGVTNEKLFF.

Written as DNA, the CDR3 is TGTGCCACCAGTGATGAGGCTAGCGGGAGTCTGGAGACCCAGTACTTC. Translation gives CATSDEASGSLETQYF. The chain carries TRBV24-1 and TRBJ2-5; TRBD2 matches at 10 bases. The CDR3 consists of 16 residues. Germline V gene lookup returns CDR1 KGHDR and CDR2 SFDVKD. V lost 3 bases to trimming and J lost 5 bases; unmatched junction nucleotides: 8.

The chain couples TRBV10-3 to TRBJ2-7; the match to TRBD1 covers 11 bases. This CDR3 contains 15 residues. Germline V gene sequence: CDR1 ENHRY, CDR2 SYGVKD. Trimming took 4 bases from V and 6 from J; bases not matched to a gene: 8. The CDR3 here is CAISGVRTGGLEQYF. CDR3 bases: TGTGCCATCAGTGGAGTTAGGACAGGGGGCCTCGAGCAGTACTTC.

This rearrangement joins TRBV5-1 to TRBJ2-7; 10 positions agree with TRBD1. The germline gives CDR1 SGHRS, CDR2 YFSETQ. CDR3 size: 15 residues. V trimming: 4 bases; J trimming: 3 bases; junction bases outside the gene matches: 7. Here the CDR3 DNA reads TGCGCCAGCAGCCTGGGGGGACAGGGGTTCTACGAGCAGTACTTC. Protein: CASSLGGQGFYEQYF.

This clone was seen only once. This chain links TRBV5-1 with TRBJ2-1, with 12 bases matching TRBD2. CDR3 length equals 16 residues. V gave up 0 bases and J gave up 8 bases; unmatched junction bases: 6. Germline V gene sequence: CDR1 SGHRS, CDR2 YFSETQ. DNA of the CDR3: TGCGCCAGCAGCTTGGTGTCTAGCGGGAGGGGAGATGAGCAGTTCTTC. Its protein is CASSLVSSGRGDEQFF.

There are a few counts of this clone. The genes are TRBV19 and TRBJ1-4; D gene unclear. Germline loops: CDR1 LNHDA, CDR2 SQIVND (reference sequence). The CDR3 runs 13 residues. Trimming removed 7 bases from V and 3 bases from J, with 9 bases in between. Here the CDR3 reads CASMGFANEKLFF. CDR3 DNA: TGTGCCAGTATGGGCTTCGCTAATGAAAAACTGTTTTTT.

CDR3 DNA sequence: TGTGCCAGTAGTATCCCCTCATGGGGGGGTAACACCGGGGAGCTGTTTTTT. Translating gives CASSIPSWGGNTGELFF. The chain employs TRBV19 and TRBJ2-2; 7 bases map to TRBD2. CDR3 length: 17 residues. Germline V gene sequence: CDR1 LNHDA, CDR2 SQIVND (reference sequence). V gave up 3 bases and J gave up 2 bases; unmatched junction bases: 9.

The J gene is TRBJ2-1, the V gene TRBV6-5; D might be TRBD2 (6 bases). Germline V CDR1 and CDR2: MNHEY, SVGAGI. The CDR3 totals 15 residues. With 1 base removed from V and 7 bases from J, the gap between germline ends came to 14 bases. CDR3 bases: TGTGCCAGCAGTTACTGGGGTCGGGAGAGGAATGAGCAGTTCTTC. This translates into CASSYWGRERNEQFF.

This clone was recorded a few times. This rearrangement joins TRBV11-1 to TRBJ1-1; TRBD1 might be the D (5 bases). There are 14 residues in the CDR3. CDR1 and CDR2 from the germline V gene are SGHAT and FQDESV (reference sequence). V lost 0 bases, J lost 4 bases, and 9 bases lay in between. The CDR3 DNA is TGTGCCAGCAGCTTAGCGGGGCAGGCCACTGAAGCTTTCTTT. Translation: CASSLAGQATEAFF.

The chain joins TRBV6-5 to TRBJ1-1; D not resolved. Germline CDR1 reads MNHEY; CDR2 reads SVGAGI. V was clipped by 6 bases and J by 0 bases, with 11 bases between them. The CDR3 is 14 residues long. This CDR3 is CASSPPGVNTEAFF. The CDR3 DNA is TGTGCCAGCAGCCCACCCGGGGTGAACACTGAAGCTTTCTTT.

The chain has TRBV19 and TRBJ1-1, with D perhaps matching TRBD1 (6 bases). The V gene's germline CDR1 is LNHDA and CDR2 SQIVND (reference sequence). V lost 5 bases and J 6 bases, leaving 13 bases between the germline ends. CDR3 length: 13 residues. The CDR3 nucleotides read TGTGCCAGTAGTTTCTCCGGGACATCTGAAGCTTTCTTT. Translating it yields CASSFSGTSEAFF.

This clone was seen only a few times. The chain recombines TRBV5-3 with TRBJ2-1; D uncertain. TRBV5-3 is an open reading frame, and its role is uncertain. V was shortened by 0 bases and J by 10 bases, with 8 bases between the two germline ends. CDR3 size: 12 residues. CDR3 amino acids: CARSLGAEEQFF. DNA for the CDR3: TGTGCCAGAAGCTTGGGGGCTGAGGAGCAGTTCTTC.

The chain has TRBV28 and TRBJ1-5; TRBD1 aligns across 8 bases. V shed 6 bases and J 3 bases; nucleotides not matched to a gene: 4. Germline V gives CDR1 MDHEN, CDR2 SYDVKM. The CDR3 is made up of 14 amino acids. CDR3 region: CASRDREPNQPQHF. The CDR3 DNA follows: TGTGCCAGCAGGGACAGGGAACCCAATCAGCCCCAGCATTTT.

The rearrangement uses TRBV3-1 (or the pseudogene TRBV3-2) and TRBJ2-7, with TRBD2 identical over 11 bases. CDR1 is LGHDT and CDR2 is YNNKEL in the germline V gene (reference sequence). The CDR3 has 18 amino acids. V lost 1 base, J lost 4 bases, and 12 bases stayed unmatched. The CDR3 bases are TGTGCCAGCAGCCAAGGGGGAACAACTAGCGGGAGCTGGTACGAGCAGTACTTC. This gives the protein CASSQGGTTSGSWYEQYF.

Notes on this clone: At the DNA level, this CDR3 is encoded by other sequences in the same sample as well. The chain uses TRBV5-1 and TRBJ2-1; D possibly corresponds to TRBD1 (5 bases). CDR1 is SGHRS, CDR2 YFSETQ, per germline. The CDR3 runs to 14 residues. Trimming shortened V by 0 bases and J by 3 bases, and 7 bases separated the two germline ends. Here the CDR3 reads CASSLGQGYNEQFF. DNA for the CDR3: TGCGCCAGCAGCTTGGGGCAGGGCTACAATGAGCAGTTCTTC.

The CDR3 sequence is CASSQDPGSSYEQYF. The CDR3 DNA reads TGCGCCAGCAGCCAAGATCCGGGGAGCTCCTACGAGCAGTACTTC. The gene calls are TRBV4-1 and TRBJ2-7, with D maybe TRBD2 (5 bases). Deletions cut 0 bases from V and 0 bases from J, with 9 bases between. The CDR3 consists of 15 residues. CDR1 and CDR2 from the germline V gene are MGHRA and YSYEKL.

The CDR3 DNA reads as TGTGCCAGCAGCCAAGATCCCGGGACAGGTCGGTACGAGCAGTACTTC. It codes for CASSQDPGTGRYEQYF. V and J are TRBV14 and TRBJ2-7, with 8 bases identical to TRBD1. The V gene's germline CDR1 is SGHDN and CDR2 FVKESK. CDR3 size: 16 residues. Trimming cost V 0 bases and J 4 bases; bases outside gene matches: 8.

In its sample, this clone was seen once. Written as DNA, the CDR3 is TGTGCCAGCAGCCCCGGACTAGCGGGAGGTTCCTACGAGCAGTACTTC. Translated, it gives CASSPGLAGGSYEQYF. The chain joins TRBV7-3 to TRBJ2-7; 14 nucleotides agree with TRBD2. The CDR3 has 16 amino acids. Losses at the gene ends were 5 bases for V and 1 base for J; bases not matched to a gene: 4. Germline values: CDR1 SGHTA, CDR2 FQGTGA.

The chain employs TRBV18 and TRBJ2-3, with D maybe TRBD2 (6 bases). The CDR3 consists of 15 residues. Germline V gene data show CDR1 as KGHSH and CDR2 as LQKENI. V was pared by 5 bases and J by 6 bases, with 18 bases between. CDR3 amino acids: CASSTRDSESDTQYF. The CDR3 coding sequence is TGTGCCAGCTCAACCCGGGACTCGGAATCTGATACGCAGTATTTT.

The chain uses TRBV9 and TRBJ1-3, with 9 bases lining up with TRBD1. The CDR3 contains 16 residues. V shed 0 bases, J shed 4 bases, and the junction held 5 bases outside the gene matches. The V gene's germline CDR1 is SGDLS and CDR2 YYNGEE. The CDR3 DNA is TGTGCCAGCAGCGTAGGGGACAGGGAGGGCGGAAACACCATATATTTT. This codes for CASSVGDREGGNTIYF. The variable domain in full, with the rest retrieved from reference TRBV9 and TRBJ1-3, is DSGVTQTPKHLITATGQRVTLRCSPRSGDLSVYWYQQSLDQGLQFLIQYYNGEERAKGNILERFSAQQFPDLHSELNLSSLELGDSALYFCASSVGDREGGNTIYFGEGSWLTVV.